The 19 T cell receptor beta chains below were found in one sample sequenced in a study of blood T cell repertoires in COVID-19. This table comes from immunoSEQ multiplex PCR, and its TCRdb copy is limited to in-frame clones, with some not included. The data hold 130,000 to 150,000 clones, with roughly 90% observed a single time. The sample was PBMCs or T cells enriched from blood (not recorded which). These TCRs come from a young woman with acute COVID-19.

The chain links TRBV30 to TRBJ1-2, with a weak D call TRBD1 (6 bases). Germline V gene lookup returns CDR1 GTSNPN and CDR2 SVGIG (reference sequence). The V end was cut by 3 bases, the J end by 4 bases, with 18 bases between. The CDR3 sequence is 15 residues long. Here the CDR3 DNA reads TGTGCCTGGAGCGCCGCGACATCCAGGGGCTATGGCTACACCTTC. It specifies CAWSAATSRGYGYTF.

The chain carries TRBV5-1 and TRBJ1-5; maybe TRBD1 (5 bases). Looked up from germline, CDR1 is SGHRS and CDR2 is YFSETQ. The CDR3 covers 15 residues. V was shortened by 5 bases and J by 2 bases, with 14 bases between the two germline ends. CDR3 coding DNA: TGCGCCAGCAGTCTTGACAGTAACGGCAATCAGCCCCAGCATTTT. Amino acid sequence: CASSLDSNGNQPQHF.

The chain links TRBV24-1 to TRBJ2-3, with D possibly being TRBD1 (6 bases). Germline CDR1 is KGHDR and CDR2 is SFDVKD. Deletions cut 4 bases from V and 0 bases from J, with 7 bases between. The CDR3 totals 14 residues. CDR3 in DNA: TGTGCCACCAGTGAACAGGGCAGCACAGATACGCAGTATTTT. This codes for CATSEQGSTDTQYF.

This clone was found once. The rearrangement joins TRBV10-3 to TRBJ2-7, with 8 bases identical to TRBD2. The V gene's germline CDR1 is ENHRY and CDR2 SYGVKD. The junction had 10 bases not matched to a gene; V was cut back by 6 bases and J by 6 bases. The CDR3 is 14 residues long. DNA for the CDR3: TGTGCCATCAGAACAGCGGGAGTCCGCGGCGAGCAGTACTTC. Protein product: CAIRTAGVRGEQYF.

The rearrangement links TRBV28 to TRBJ1-4; TRBD1 matches 8 bases. The CDR3 loop spans 15 amino acids. V gave up 2 bases and J gave up 11 bases; unmatched junction bases: 10. Per the germline V gene, CDR1 is MDHEN and CDR2 is SYDVKM. As DNA, the CDR3 is TGTGCCAGCAGTTTAACCCCTCCGACAGGGGACAAACTGTTTTTT. It codes for CASSLTPPTGDKLFF.

CDR3 DNA: TGTGCCAGCAGCTTCACAGGGCGTGCTGGCTACACCTTC. This codes for CASSFTGRAGYTF. The gene calls are TRBV9 and TRBJ1-2; TRBD1 is a possible D gene (6 bases). Per germline, CDR1 SGDLS and CDR2 YYNGEE. This CDR3 has 13 residues. V lost 4 bases, J lost 7 bases, and 14 bases lay in between.

The chain uses TRBV6-6 and TRBJ2-7, with D possibly matching TRBD2 (5 bases). V was shortened by 6 bases and J by 2 bases, with 8 bases between the two germline ends. The CDR3 is made up of 12 amino acids. Germline CDR1 is MNHNY and CDR2 is SVGAGI (reference sequence). CDR3 sequence (DNA): TGTGCCAGCAGATTTAGCGCCTACGAGCAGTACTTC. Protein: CASRFSAYEQYF.

This sequence joins TRBV5-1 and TRBJ2-3; 7 bases are shared with TRBD2. The germline CDR1 and CDR2 sequences are SGHRS and YFSETQ. V gave up 1 base and J gave up 4 bases; unmatched junction bases: 0. The CDR3 totals 13 residues. CDR3 region: CASSLTSADTQYF. The CDR3 nucleotides read TGCGCCAGCAGCTTGACTAGCGCAGATACGCAGTATTTT.

This sequence joins TRBV5-1 and TRBJ1-5; D uncertain. Germline CDR1 and CDR2: SGHRS and YFSETQ. The CDR3 runs to 13 residues. V dropped 4 bases and J dropped 3 bases, with 8 bases sitting between them. This chain's CDR3 is CASSPGNNQPQHF. In nucleotides, the CDR3 is TGCGCCAGCAGCCCGGGAAACAATCAGCCCCAGCATTTT.

The V and J genes are TRBV6-6 and TRBJ2-3; 7 bases are shared with TRBD1. CDR1 is MNHNY, CDR2 SVGAGI, per germline (reference sequence). V shed 5 bases and J 3 bases; nucleotides not matched to a gene: 8. The CDR3 runs to 15 residues. CDR3 loop: CASSTLDRSTDTQYF. The CDR3 DNA follows: TGTGCCAGCAGTACCTTGGACAGGAGTACAGATACGCAGTATTTT.

This clone was recorded only once. V is TRBV13 and J is TRBJ2-7; 9 bases are a match to TRBD1. The CDR3 spans 15 residues. Germline V gives CDR1 PRHDT, CDR2 FYEKMQ (reference sequence). Germline trimming cut 4 bases from V and 0 bases from J; bases unmatched to any gene: 4. DNA of the CDR3: TGTGCCAGCAGCTCAACGGGACAGGGCTCCTACGAGCAGTACTTC. It encodes CASSSTGQGSYEQYF.

V usage is TRBV19 and J usage is TRBJ1-2; a possible D gene is TRBD1 (6 bases). The germline gives CDR1 LNHDA, CDR2 SQIVND (reference sequence). The CDR3 is made up of 17 amino acids. Trimming shortened V by 3 bases and J by 2 bases, and 19 bases separated the two germline ends. The CDR3 region has the DNA TGTGCCAGTAGTATTATTCCCCTTAGCAGGGGCAACTATGGCTACACCTTC. Protein sequence: CASSIIPLSRGNYGYTF. The variable domain in full, with the rest retrieved from reference TRBV19 and TRBJ1-2, is DGGITQSPKYLFRKEGQNVTLSCEQNLNHDAMYWYRQDPGQGLRLIYYSQIVNDFQKGDIAEGYSVSREKKESFPLTVTSAQKNPTAFYLCASSIIPLSRGNYGYTFGSGTRLTVV.

The genes are TRBV19 and TRBJ1-2, with TRBD1 matching over 10 bases. The CDR3 sequence is 15 residues long. The V gene's germline CDR1 is LNHDA and CDR2 SQIVND (reference sequence). The V gene end was trimmed by 3 bases and the J gene end by 8 bases; junction bases not matched to a gene: 9. The CDR3 spells CASSISGTGEDGYTF. The CDR3 bases are TGTGCCAGTAGTATCTCCGGGACAGGGGAGGACGGCTACACCTTC.

This clone was observed a few times. V gene TRBV7-3 combines with J gene TRBJ1-6; D not certain. Germline CDR1 reads SGHTA; CDR2 reads FQGTGA. The CDR3 contains 15 residues. V was clipped by 5 bases and J by 7 bases, with 15 bases between them. This CDR3 reads CASSLGGGRNSPLHF. The CDR3 nucleotides are TGTGCCAGCAGCCTCGGCGGAGGCCGAAATTCACCCCTCCACTTT.

The gene calls are TRBV15 and TRBJ2-3, with TRBD2 matching 11 bases. This CDR3 has 17 amino acids. The junction had 9 bases not matched to a gene; V was cut back by 1 base and J by 6 bases. Looked up from germline, CDR1 is LNHNV and CDR2 is YYDKDF (reference sequence). The DNA of the CDR3 is TGTGCCACCAGCAGAGTGATAGCGGGAGGGCCGGAGGATACGCAGTATTTT. It encodes CATSRVIAGGPEDTQYF.

This chain connects TRBV4-3 to TRBJ2-7; TRBD2 matches 7 bases. CDR1 is LGHNA and CDR2 is YSLEER in the germline V gene. The trim removed 1 base at V and 2 bases at J, leaving 8 bases unmatched. The CDR3 length is 16 residues. CDR3 nucleotide sequence: TGCGCCAGCAGCCAAGGGCTAGCGGTGGGACCCTACGAGCAGTACTTC. Translating gives CASSQGLAVGPYEQYF.

The V and J genes are TRBV9 and TRBJ2-7; D perhaps matches TRBD2 (6 bases). This CDR3 has 15 residues. The germline V and J ends were trimmed by 4 bases and 7 bases, with 21 bases remaining between them. Germline CDR1 and CDR2: SGDLS and YYNGEE. The CDR3 coding sequence is TGTGCCAGCAGCTCCTCCCCGGACGCGGCGGGGGAGCAGTACTTC. Residues: CASSSSPDAAGEQYF.

The chain links TRBV7-2 to TRBJ1-6; the D gene is possibly TRBD1 (5 bases). Germline V gives CDR1 SGHTA, CDR2 FQGNSA. The length of the CDR3 is 14 residues. Deletions cut 2 bases from V and 7 bases from J, with 9 bases between. CDR3 in DNA: TGTGCCAGCAGCTTACAGGGCCCAAATTCACCCCTCCACTTT. Translation gives CASSLQGPNSPLHF. The full variable domain, rest sourced from reference TRBV7-2 and TRBJ1-6, is GAGVSQSPSNKVTEKGKDVELRCDPISGHTALYWYRQSLGQGLEFLIYFQGNSAPDKSGLPSDRFSAERTGGSVSTLTIQRTQQEDSAVYLCASSLQGPNSPLHFGNGTRLTVT.

The chain recombines TRBV28 with TRBJ1-3; possibly TRBD1 for D (5 bases). The CDR3 has 19 residues. Trimming left V 2 bases short and J 0 bases short, with 20 bases between. Germline lookup yields CDR1 MDHEN and CDR2 SYDVKM. CDR3 coding DNA: TGTGCCAGCAGTTTACTCGGCGAGGGAGGACACAACTCTGGAAACACCATATATTTT. Translated: CASSLLGEGGHNSGNTIYF.